This paragraph reports one T cell receptor (beta chain). What it recognizes is unknown. Method: immunoSEQ multiplex PCR; TCRdb's copy keeps in-frame clones and lacks some. The sample includes tens of thousands of clones, 89% of them seen just once. V shed 2 bases and J 8 bases; nucleotides not matched to a gene: 5. There are 14 residues in the CDR3. Germline V gives CDR1 MNHEY, CDR2 SMNVEV (reference sequence). The data derive from a study of OX40 agonist ivuxolimab in advanced cancers. Study as a whole: Cohort: approximately 79% men, mean age 60, aged about 23 to 80. Partial responses occurred in Three dose-escalation patients, one with hepatocellular carcinoma and two with cutaneous melanoma.

Blood specimens came from baseline, cycle 4 day 1, and cycle 7 day 1. Study-wide findings and caveats: Expanded clones tended on average to be more numerous among CD8+ T cells than CD4+.

The chain carries TRBV27 and TRBJ2-1, with TRBD1 matching over 8 bases. The source of this sequence is an adult with an advanced solid tumor such as melanoma, head and neck, liver or kidney cancer. The sequenced sample was CD4+ or CD8+ T cells sorted from blood, obtained in a trial of the OX40 agonist ivuxolimab. The CDR3 loop is CASSLAGGGDEQFF. CDR3 nucleotides: TGTGCCAGCAGTTTAGCAGGGGGCGGCGATGAGCAGTTCTTC.